Following are 27 T cell receptor beta chains from one sample sequenced in a study of shared clonotypes between healthy human individuals. Sequenced by immunoSEQ multiplex PCR; TCRdb stores in-frame clones only, minus some. Here the sample spans nearly 2 million clones, about 95% being singletons. It was CD45RO-negative cells, positively selected for CCR7, that made up naive CD8 cells, with terminally differentiated effector memory CD45RA+ cells excluded. Input material: naive CD8+ T cells sorted from blood. These receptors all stem from a man aged 18 to 35 in good health.

The chain carries TRBV13 and TRBJ2-2; no definite D call. V lost 3 bases and J 6 bases, leaving 5 bases between the germline ends. There are 12 residues in the CDR3. CDR1 and CDR2 from the germline V gene are PRHDT and FYEKMQ (reference sequence). The CDR3: CASSLDPGELFF. Here the CDR3 DNA reads TGTGCCAGCAGCTTGGACCCCGGGGAGCTGTTTTTT.

The gene calls are TRBV7-2 and TRBJ2-1, with D perhaps TRBD2 (7 bases). The CDR3 covers 18 residues. Germline CDR1 and CDR2: SGHTA and FQGNSA. Between the trimmed V and J ends, which lost 0 bases and 8 bases, there was a span of 23 bases. This CDR3 is CASSLAQVDAEGGYEQFF. The CDR3 DNA sequence: TGTGCCAGCAGCTTAGCCCAGGTTGACGCGGAGGGGGGGTATGAGCAGTTCTTC.

The chain carries TRBV27 and TRBJ2-7; 7 nucleotides align to TRBD2. Germline CDR1 is MNHEY and CDR2 is SMNVEV (reference sequence). V trimming: 0 bases; J trimming: 3 bases; junction bases outside the gene matches: 5. The CDR3 runs 15 residues. The DNA of the CDR3 is TGTGCCAGCAGTTTATCTAGGGGACTATTCTACGAGCAGTACTTC. This codes for CASSLSRGLFYEQYF.

J is TRBJ2-1 and V is TRBV13; TRBD2 aligns across 12 bases. The CDR3 length is 15 residues. Per germline, CDR1 PRHDT and CDR2 FYEKMQ (reference sequence). Trimming took 5 bases from V and 5 from J; bases not matched to a gene: 4. The CDR3 sequence is CASSLAGGHHNEQFF. The CDR3 region has the DNA TGTGCCAGCAGCCTAGCGGGAGGGCACCACAATGAGCAGTTCTTC.

The gene calls are TRBV7-9 and TRBJ2-7; 7 nucleotides line up with TRBD2. V gave up 2 bases and J gave up 3 bases; unmatched junction bases: 7. CDR1 is SEHNR, CDR2 FQNEAQ, per germline (reference sequence). The CDR3 covers 15 residues. The CDR3 DNA is TGTGCCAGCAGCTTACCCCAGCGGGGATACTACGAGCAGTACTTC. Protein product: CASSLPQRGYYEQYF.

This clone was detected only a few times. The same CDR3 arises from other DNA sequences in this sample as well. The rearrangement uses TRBV9 and TRBJ1-4; D not resolved. This CDR3 comprises 15 residues. Trimming pared 0 bases from V and 2 bases from J, leaving 8 bases between. CDR1 is SGDLS, CDR2 YYNGEE, per germline. CDR3 coding DNA: TGTGCCAGCAGCGTAGGAGGGTCCACTAATGAAAAACTGTTTTTT. It codes for CASSVGGSTNEKLFF.

The rearrangement links TRBV6-5 to TRBJ2-5; D unclear. The CDR3 consists of 13 residues. The ends were cut back, 2 bases at V and 6 bases at J, with 10 bases in the middle. Germline assignment: CDR1 MNHEY and CDR2 SVGAGI. In DNA, the CDR3 is TGTGCCAGCAGTTACGGAAGGTCCAAGACCCAGTACTTC. Translated, it gives CASSYGRSKTQYF.

The V call is TRBV30, the J call TRBJ2-1; 14 bases fit TRBD2. With 5 bases clipped from V and 1 base from J, the junction kept 10 bases outside the gene matches. Germline CDR1 GTSNPN, CDR2 SVGIG (reference sequence). This CDR3 is 18 amino acids long. CDR3 residues: CAWSTGLAGVGSYNEQFF. Written as DNA, the CDR3 is TGTGCCTGGTCGACGGGACTAGCGGGAGTGGGGTCCTACAATGAGCAGTTCTTC.

The chain couples TRBV28 to TRBJ1-6; D unclear. This CDR3 comprises 15 residues. With 3 bases removed from V and 7 bases from J, the gap between germline ends came to 13 bases. Germline V CDR1 and CDR2: MDHEN, SYDVKM. The CDR3 loop is CASSLVDSDNSPLHF. CDR3 sequence (DNA): TGTGCCAGCAGTTTGGTCGACTCAGACAATTCACCCCTCCACTTT.

The chain recombines TRBV11-2 with TRBJ2-7, with TRBD2 identical over 10 bases. The CDR3 has 17 amino acids. J was trimmed by 0 bases and V by 3 bases; bases with no gene match: 8. Germline lookup yields CDR1 SGHAT and CDR2 FQNNGV. The CDR3 reads CASSFGTSVSSSYEQYF. In nucleotides, the CDR3 is TGTGCCAGCAGCTTTGGGACTAGCGTCTCTAGCTCCTACGAGCAGTACTTC.

Details on this clone: The junction does not match germline at one end; this may be a read error. This chain links TRBV13 with TRBJ1-3; no clear D. Per the germline V gene, CDR1 is PRHDT and CDR2 is FYEKMQ (reference sequence). The CDR3 contains 16 residues. CDR3 DNA: TGTGCCAGCAGCTTAGGCGAAGAAAGTCCTGGAGACACCATATATTTT. It specifies CASSLGEESPGDTIYF.

About this clone: The same CDR3 can be traced to other DNA sequences in this sample. V usage is TRBV5-6 and J usage is TRBJ2-7; D is ambiguous. Germline assignment: CDR1 SGHDT and CDR2 YYEEEE. The length of the CDR3 is 13 residues. V dropped 1 base and J dropped 0 bases, with 5 bases sitting between them. DNA of the CDR3: TGTGCCAGCAGCTTGCACAGCTCCTACGAGCAGTACTTC. Translating it yields CASSLHSSYEQYF.

The V gene is TRBV7-2, the J gene TRBJ2-7; D uncertain. With 1 base removed from V and 6 bases from J, the gap between germline ends came to 1 base. The CDR3 consists of 10 residues. The germline V gene has CDR1 SGHTA and CDR2 FQGNSA. This chain's CDR3 is CASSLVEQYF. CDR3 bases: TGTGCCAGCAGCTTAGTCGAGCAGTACTTC.

This clone was recorded only once. V gene TRBV7-2 combines with J gene TRBJ2-7; 7 positions agree with TRBD2. CDR1 and CDR2 from the germline V gene are SGHTA and FQGNSA. V trimming: 0 bases; J trimming: 7 bases; junction bases outside the gene matches: 12. This CDR3 has 16 amino acids. The CDR3: CASSLATWEGPEEQYF. In DNA, the CDR3 is TGTGCCAGCAGCTTAGCGACGTGGGAGGGTCCCGAGGAGCAGTACTTC.

The rearrangement links TRBV28 to TRBJ2-3, with D possibly matching TRBD1 (5 bases). Germline CDR1 reads MDHEN; CDR2 reads SYDVKM. The germline V and J ends were trimmed by 3 bases and 3 bases, with 16 bases remaining between them. The CDR3 totals 16 residues. The CDR3 loop is CASSFPPGAPTDTQYF. The CDR3, as DNA: TGTGCCAGCAGTTTTCCTCCTGGGGCTCCGACAGATACGCAGTATTTT.

About this clone itself: Other nucleotide sequences in the sample specify the same CDR3. Here the CDR3 DNA reads TGTGCCAGCAGCGTGGGGGCTAGCGGTTACGAGCAGTACTTC. This gives the protein CASSVGASGYEQYF. This sequence joins TRBV9 and TRBJ2-7, with D perhaps TRBD2 (7 bases). V lost 2 bases, J lost 4 bases, and 13 bases lay in between. The CDR3 is 14 residues long. In germline, CDR1 is SGDLS, CDR2 YYNGEE.

V and J are TRBV7-2 and TRBJ2-1, with 15 bases lining up with TRBD2. Germline CDR1 is SGHTA and CDR2 is FQGNSA. Trimming took 5 bases from V and 15 from J; bases not matched to a gene: 8. The CDR3 has 14 amino acids. As DNA, the CDR3 is TGTGCCAGCAGCGAATGGACTAGCGGGGGGGTCCTGTTCTTC. Amino acids: CASSEWTSGGVLFF.

The genes are TRBV27 and TRBJ1-2; tentatively, D is TRBD1 (5 bases). Germline assignment: CDR1 MNHEY and CDR2 SMNVEV (reference sequence). V lost 0 bases and J 7 bases, leaving 18 bases between the germline ends. CDR3 size: 16 residues. The CDR3: CASSLSNPVGAGGYTF. CDR3 DNA: TGTGCCAGCAGTTTATCGAATCCGGTAGGGGCTGGTGGCTACACCTTC.

The chain uses TRBV19 and TRBJ2-7; possible D gene TRBD2, 6 bases. Germline loops: CDR1 LNHDA, CDR2 SQIVND (reference sequence). The CDR3 is made up of 14 amino acids. V lost 3 bases and J lost 2, with 11 bases in between. CDR3 region: CASSMAGLPYEQYF. The CDR3 DNA reads TGTGCCAGTAGTATGGCGGGACTCCCCTACGAGCAGTACTTC.

The chain has TRBV6-6 and TRBJ1-2, with D uncertain. CDR3 length: 16 residues. The V gene lost 2 bases and the J gene lost 5 bases, with 18 bases spanning the gap. Germline V gene data show CDR1 as MNHNY and CDR2 as SVGAGI (reference sequence). The CDR3 coding sequence is TGTGCCAGCAGTTACCCCGAGGGTCCGGTACGGTATGGCTACACCTTC. Its protein product is CASSYPEGPVRYGYTF.

The chain joins TRBV7-9 to TRBJ2-5, with TRBD1 matching over 11 bases. The CDR3 spans 15 residues. Germline V gene sequence: CDR1 SEHNR, CDR2 FQNEAQ (reference sequence). Losses at the gene ends were 3 bases for V and 4 bases for J; bases not matched to a gene: 4. CDR3 region: CASSFLDRGRETQYF. DNA of the CDR3: TGTGCCAGCAGCTTCCTGGACAGGGGGCGAGAGACCCAGTACTTC.

The V call is TRBV11-1, the J call TRBJ2-3, with 14 bases matching TRBD2. V was clipped by 5 bases and J by 1 base; unmatched bases: 5. Germline V CDR1 and CDR2: SGHAT, FQDESV (reference sequence). The CDR3 loop spans 17 amino acids. The CDR3 sequence is CASSGPGLAGGTDTQYF. Written as DNA, the CDR3 is TGTGCCAGCAGCGGGCCGGGACTAGCGGGGGGCACAGATACGCAGTATTTT. The entire variable domain, with the rest obtained from reference TRBV11-1 and TRBJ2-3, is as follows: EAEVAQSPRYKITEKSQAVAFWCDPISGHATLYWYRQILGQGPELLVQFQDESVVDDSQLPKDRFSAERLKGVDSTLKIQPAELGDSAMYLCASSGPGLAGGTDTQYFGPGTRLTVL.

In this sample, this clone turned up once. The rearrangement joins TRBV5-1 to TRBJ2-3, with 11 bases matching TRBD1. The CDR3 has 13 amino acids. With 9 bases clipped from V and 4 bases from J, the junction kept 4 bases outside the gene matches. CDR1 and CDR2 (germline): SGHRS, YFSETQ. The CDR3 region is CATGTGGSDTQYF. In nucleotides, the CDR3 is TGCGCCACCGGGACAGGGGGATCAGATACGCAGTATTTT.

This clone was seen only a few times. The gene calls are TRBV7-3 and TRBJ2-3, with D perhaps given as TRBD1 or TRBD2 (6 bases each). Per the germline V gene, CDR1 is SGHTA and CDR2 is FQGTGA. The CDR3 sequence is 14 residues long. V was pared by 5 bases and J by 2 bases, with 11 bases between. CDR3 DNA sequence: TGTGCCAGCAGCCCCGGGGGCCCCACAGATACGCAGTATTTT. Protein product: CASSPGGPTDTQYF.

The rearrangement uses TRBV29-1 and TRBJ2-1; 8 bases map to TRBD1. The CDR3 sequence is 14 residues long. Germline V CDR1 and CDR2: SQVTM, ANQGSEA. The V and J ends lost 4 bases and 10 bases, in that order; junction bases with no gene match: 12. The CDR3 region is CSVGPGTGSGEQFF. CDR3 sequence (DNA): TGCAGCGTTGGCCCCGGGACAGGTTCGGGGGAGCAGTTCTTC.

This chain links TRBV11-2 with TRBJ1-1; a weak D match, TRBD1 (5 bases). Trimming removed 2 bases at V and 3 bases at J, with 13 bases between. The germline V gene has CDR1 SGHAT and CDR2 FQNNGV. This CDR3 is built from 15 residues. This CDR3 is CASSLWGPPDTEAFF. CDR3 coding DNA: TGTGCCAGCAGCTTATGGGGCCCCCCTGACACTGAAGCTTTCTTT.

The chain recombines TRBV15 with TRBJ2-7, with TRBD2 identical over 10 bases. The CDR3 is made up of 15 amino acids. Germline V lookup: CDR1 LNHNV, CDR2 YYDKDF (reference sequence). Trimming removed 4 bases from V and 3 bases from J; junction bases left unmatched: 6. CDR3 sequence (DNA): TGTGCCACCAGCACTGGACTAGCGGAGCTCTACGAGCAGTACTTC. Encoded protein: CATSTGLAELYEQYF.